This T cell receptor beta chain was captured in a study of CD8 T cells in ankylosing spondylitis. TCRdb fed the 5' RACE reads into MiXCR, producing one record per CDR3 protein. The table has 120,000 to 150,000 distinct CDR3 sequences, 8% to 9% seen once; the top ten hold 7.3%. Notes on the study in general: Reportedly, significant enrichment of disease-linked clones occurred in matched ankylosing spondylitis synovial fluid.

This clonotype was picked up many times. Its matching antigen is unknown. Germline CDR1 reads SGHRS; CDR2 reads YFSETQ. Trimming shortened V by 0 bases and J by 7 bases, and 14 bases separated the two germline ends. The length of the CDR3 is 15 residues. The sample was synovial fluid, either unsorted or a sorted T cell fraction (not recorded which). The V and J genes are TRBV5-1 and TRBJ1-5; D perhaps matches TRBD1 (5 bases). The clonotype comes from a male donor with ankylosing spondylitis. The CDR3 reads CASSLAGFWGQPQHF. CDR3 nucleotide sequence: TGCGCCAGCAGCTTGGCCGGGTTTTGGGGCCAGCCCCAGCATTTT.